The 8 T cell receptor beta chains given below trace back to one sample, sequenced in a study of T-cell reconstitution after alpha-beta-depleted transplantation in children (dated by TCRdb to about 2016). The method was PCR. Instrument on record: Illumina HiSeq 2500. Molecular barcoding was employed in the preparation of TCR libraries, with unique molecular identifiers being used to normalize TCRbeta repertoire quantification. Through fastp at Q25 and MiXCR, TCRdb rebuilt clones from the public reads, retaining in-frame beta chains. Each CDR3 protein gets just one entry, which takes the most common genes and DNA from the rows behind it. The sample contains approximately 220,000 distinct CDR3 sequences, under 20% of them found a single time. Around 45% of the sample goes to the ten largest clones. This sample's treatment or condition label indicates: allogeneic hematopoietic cell transplantation with graft depleted of TCRalphabeta T cells and CD19 B cells.

The sequencing used PBMCs, mostly from graft donor cells, collected 360 days after TCRalphabeta/CD19-depleted stem cell transplant. These receptors all stem from a male patient between 2 and 15 years old who had a stem cell transplant for acute lymphoblastic leukemia, so the T cells may come from the graft donor.

This clonotype was recorded once. V and J are TRBV5-6 and TRBJ2-1; D not certain. Germline CDR1 SGHDT, CDR2 YYEEEE. Trimming cost V 3 bases and J 9 bases, with 10 bases left between them. The CDR3 is made up of 12 amino acids. CDR3 loop: CASSSPIFEQFF. DNA for the CDR3: TGTGCCAGCAGCTCCCCCATCTTTGAGCAGTTCTTC.

The table lists this clonotype with many counts. The V gene is TRBV5-1, the J gene TRBJ2-7; TRBD2 aligns across 10 bases. CDR1 SGHRS and CDR2 YFSETQ come from the germline V gene. V was clipped by 4 bases and J by 1 base; unmatched bases: 5. The CDR3 extends over 15 amino acids. The CDR3 sequence is CASSGSGGMSYEQYF. DNA for the CDR3: TGCGCCAGCAGCGGTAGCGGGGGGATGTCCTACGAGCAGTACTTC.

The chain employs TRBV11-2 and TRBJ2-3, with D perhaps TRBD2 (7 bases). Germline V CDR1 and CDR2: SGHAT, FQNNGV. CDR3 length equals 14 residues. Trimming shortened V by 5 bases and J by 6 bases, and 15 bases separated the two germline ends. The CDR3 nucleotides read TGTGCCAGCAGCCGCGGGGGCCCCAGTGATACGCAGTATTTT. Protein: CASSRGGPSDTQYF.

Concerning this clonotype: It may be a read error: a sequence one base away is much more abundant. V and J are TRBV12-3 or TRBV12-4 and TRBJ2-7; D gene ambiguous. This CDR3 comprises 12 residues. The CDR3 loop is CASSLDGYVQYV. The CDR3 DNA follows: TGTGCCAGCAGTTTAGATGGGTACGTGCAGTACGTC.

This chain connects TRBV29-1 to TRBJ1-2; D is ambiguous. V gave up 6 bases and J gave up 3 bases, with 11 bases separating them. Germline-derived CDR1 and CDR2 are SQVTM and ANQGSEA. This CDR3 spans 12 amino acids. The CDR3 region has the DNA TGCAGCGTGGCGGAGAGCTACTATGGCTACACCTTC. This codes for CSVAESYYGYTF.

The chain joins TRBV12-3 or TRBV12-4 to TRBJ1-2, with TRBD1 as a possible D gene (5 bases). Trimming removed 5 bases at V and 7 bases at J, with 11 bases between. CDR3 length: 12 amino acids. DNA for the CDR3: TGTGCCAGCAGTCCTACAGGATCTGGCTACACCTTC. Its translation: CASSPTGSGYTF.

This clonotype was detected only once. The CDR3 nucleotides read TGTGCCAGCAGCGACAGGCTTAGGACAGATACGCAGTATTTT. This encodes CASSDRLRTDTQYF. The J gene is TRBJ2-3, the V gene TRBV7-9; D might be TRBD1 (6 bases). Germline values: CDR1 SEHNR, CDR2 FQNEAQ (reference sequence). The V end lost 5 bases, the J end lost 3 bases, and 12 bases lay between the germline ends. The CDR3 runs to 14 residues.

This clonotype was seen many times. This chain joins TRBV7-2 and TRBJ2-2; no reliable D call. CDR1 is SGHTA, CDR2 FQGNSA, per germline. The CDR3 consists of 12 residues. The germline V and J ends were trimmed by 6 bases and 5 bases, with 7 bases remaining between them. This chain's CDR3 is CASSQGTGELFF. The CDR3 DNA sequence: TGTGCCAGCAGTCAAGGGACCGGGGAGCTGTTTTTT.